The 2 T cell receptor beta chains given below trace back to one sample, sequenced in a study of shared clonotypes between healthy human individuals. Only in-frame clones appear in the TCRdb table, and some are missing; sequencing was by immunoSEQ multiplex PCR. The data show over a million clones, 95% to 99% seen once. What was sequenced was naive CD4+ T cells sorted from blood. Described subset: CD45RA+ positively selected. These TCRs come from a man aged 25 to 45 in good health.

The chain links TRBV5-1 to TRBJ2-2; possibly TRBD1 for D (5 bases). The CDR3 totals 17 residues. The germline gives CDR1 SGHRS, CDR2 YFSETQ. V shed 4 bases and J shed 2 bases, with 18 bases lying between them. The CDR3 region has the DNA TGCGCCAGCAGCCCTGCCGTCCTAGGGGAAAACACCGGGGAGCTGTTTTTT. Amino acid sequence: CASSPAVLGENTGELFF.

V gene TRBV19 combines with J gene TRBJ2-3, with D hard to call. Germline values: CDR1 LNHDA, CDR2 SQIVND (reference sequence). The CDR3 runs to 12 residues. The V and J ends lost 7 bases and 1 base respectively, with 6 bases between them. The CDR3 DNA reads TGTGCCAGTAACTCCCGCACAGATACGCAGTATTTT. Amino acid sequence: CASNSRTDTQYF. Full variable domain (remainder filled in from reference TRBV19 and TRBJ2-3): DGGITQSPKYLFRKEGQNVTLSCEQNLNHDAMYWYRQDPGQGLRLIYYSQIVNDFQKGDIAEGYSVSREKKESFPLTVTSAQKNPTAFYLCASNSRTDTQYFGPGTRLTVL.